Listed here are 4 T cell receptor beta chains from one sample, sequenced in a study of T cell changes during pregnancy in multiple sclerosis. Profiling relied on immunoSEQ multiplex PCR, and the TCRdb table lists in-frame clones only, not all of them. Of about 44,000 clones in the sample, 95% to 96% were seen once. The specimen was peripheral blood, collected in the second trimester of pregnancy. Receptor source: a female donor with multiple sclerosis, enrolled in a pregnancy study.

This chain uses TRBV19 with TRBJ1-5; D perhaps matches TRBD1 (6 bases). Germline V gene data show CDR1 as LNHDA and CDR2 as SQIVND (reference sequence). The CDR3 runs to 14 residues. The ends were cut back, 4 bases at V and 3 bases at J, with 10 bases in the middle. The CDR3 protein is CASSRTDYNQPQHF. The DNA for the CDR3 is TGTGCCAGTAGTAGGACAGACTACAATCAGCCCCAGCATTTT.

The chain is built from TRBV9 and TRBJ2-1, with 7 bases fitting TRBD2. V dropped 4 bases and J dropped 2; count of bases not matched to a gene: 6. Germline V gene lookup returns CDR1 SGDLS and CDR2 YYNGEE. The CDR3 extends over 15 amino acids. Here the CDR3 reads CASSPRGNPYNEQFF. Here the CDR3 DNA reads TGTGCCAGCAGCCCGCGGGGGAACCCCTACAATGAGCAGTTCTTC.

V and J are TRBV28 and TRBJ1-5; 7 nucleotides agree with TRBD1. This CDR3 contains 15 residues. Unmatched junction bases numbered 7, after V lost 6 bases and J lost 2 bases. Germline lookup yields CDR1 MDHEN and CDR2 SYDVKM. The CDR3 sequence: CASRTGTAGNQPQHF. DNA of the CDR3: TGTGCCAGCAGAACCGGGACAGCTGGCAATCAGCCCCAGCATTTT.

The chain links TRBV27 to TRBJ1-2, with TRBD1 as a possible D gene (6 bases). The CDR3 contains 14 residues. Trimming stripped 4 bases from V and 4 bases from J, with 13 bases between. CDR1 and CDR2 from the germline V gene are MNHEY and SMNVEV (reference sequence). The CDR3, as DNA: TGTGCCAGCAGTTCTCCAGGGGTGAGCTATGGCTACACCTTC. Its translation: CASSSPGVSYGYTF.